Following are 28 T cell receptor beta chains from one sample sequenced in a study of Graves' ophthalmopathy and Graves' hyperthyroidism. Amplification from RNA transcripts yielded the TCR beta CDR3 regions. The first round was an RT-PCR with HTBI primers, and the second round was a multiplex PCR. TCRdb re-called the multiplex PCR reads with MiXCR, one entry per CDR3 protein. The table includes under 400,000 distinct CDR3 sequences, roughly a sixth detected once. The sample comprised peripheral blood. The receptors derive from an adult man with Graves' ophthalmopathy.

The sample holds many counts of this clonotype. CDR3 in DNA: TGTGCCAGCAGTTACTCGAGGGGCTCGAGCTCCTATAATTCACCCCTCCACTTT. This codes for CASSYSRGSSSYNSPLHF. This chain joins TRBV6-2 or TRBV6-3 and TRBJ1-6; tentatively, D is TRBD1 (5 bases). The CDR3 is made up of 18 amino acids. Germline loops: CDR1 MNHEY, CDR2 SVGEGT. V was pared by 0 bases and J by 0 bases, with 12 bases between.

This clonotype was recorded many times. V gene TRBV28 combines with J gene TRBJ2-4; no clear D gene. CDR3 length equals 13 residues. V shed 4 bases and J shed 6 bases, with 10 bases lying between them. Germline V lookup: CDR1 MDHEN, CDR2 SYDVKM. The CDR3 coding sequence is TGTGCCAGCAGTTCCTTGGGCCTAAACATTCAGTACTTC. This encodes CASSSLGLNIQYF.

Many counts were recorded for this clonotype. The CDR3 spells CASSVAGDRNTIYF. The DNA of the CDR3 is TGCGCCAGCAGCGTGGCAGGGGATCGGAACACCATATATTTT. The chain carries TRBV5-1 and TRBJ1-3; a weak D match, TRBD1 (6 bases). CDR1 is SGHRS, CDR2 YFSETQ, per germline. This CDR3 has 14 residues. Trimming stripped 4 bases from V and 7 bases from J, with 15 bases between.

J is TRBJ1-1 and V is TRBV6-1; no reliable D call. Trimming took off 6 bases at V and 3 bases at J, with 14 bases between the two ends. This CDR3 contains 14 residues. Germline CDR1 is MNHNS and CDR2 is SASEGT. The CDR3, as DNA: TGTGCCAGCAGATTCAGATCCTGGGACACTGAAGCTTTCTTT. Amino acid sequence: CASRFRSWDTEAFF.

This clonotype was seen repeatedly, ten times or more. The rearrangement links TRBV3-1 to TRBJ2-4; 7 bases fit TRBD1. V was clipped by 4 bases and J by 10 bases; unmatched bases: 13. The length of the CDR3 is 15 residues. The germline gives CDR1 LGHDT, CDR2 YNNKEL (reference sequence). DNA for the CDR3: TGTGCCAGCAGCCGAAATGGGGACAGCATACTGATTCAGTACTTC. Amino acid sequence: CASSRNGDSILIQYF. The whole variable domain, filled in from reference TRBV3-1 and TRBJ2-4, reads DTAVSQTPKYLVTQMGNDKSIKCEQNLGHDTMYWYKQDSKKFLKIMFSYNNKELIINETVPNRFSPKSPDKAHLNLHINSLELGDSAVYFCASSRNGDSILIQYFGAGTRLSVL.

This clonotype was observed many times. The chain employs TRBV20-1 and TRBJ2-7; 7 bases are a match to TRBD1. The V gene end was trimmed by 5 bases and the J gene end by 0 bases; junction bases not matched to a gene: 4. The CDR3 is made up of 13 amino acids. CDR1 is DFQATT, CDR2 SNEGSKA, per germline (reference sequence). The CDR3 loop is CSAATGISYEQYF. For the CDR3, the DNA is TGCAGTGCTGCGACAGGGATCTCCTACGAGCAGTACTTC.

In this sample, this clonotype turned up many times. CDR3 protein: CAGVRGANVLTF. The CDR3 DNA reads TGTGCTGGAGTGCGGGGTGCCAACGTCCTGACTTTC. This sequence joins TRBV30 and TRBJ2-6; the D gene is possibly TRBD2 (6 bases). The germline gives CDR1 GTSNPN, CDR2 SVGIG (reference sequence). This CDR3 has 12 residues.

The gene calls are TRBV30 and TRBJ1-1, with D possibly matching TRBD1 (6 bases). The CDR3 has 13 residues. Germline loops: CDR1 GTSNPN, CDR2 SVGIG (reference sequence). V was clipped by 2 bases and J by 2 bases, with 9 bases between them. The CDR3 region has the DNA TGTGCCTGGAGTTGGGGGCCTAACACTGAAGCTTTCTTT. It translates to CAWSWGPNTEAFF.

The table lists this clonotype with many counts. V usage is TRBV6-1 and J usage is TRBJ2-7, with D perhaps TRBD1 or TRBD2 (5 bases each). Trimming took 7 bases from V and 0 from J, leaving 13 bases between them. The germline V gene encodes CDR1 MNHNS and CDR2 SASEGT. This CDR3 has 14 residues. The CDR3 here is CASNLGTNSYEQYF. The CDR3 DNA sequence: TGTGCCAGCAACCTCGGGACCAACTCCTACGAGCAGTACTTC.

At least ten counts were recorded for this clonotype. The chain joins TRBV6-5 to TRBJ1-5; weak D call: TRBD1 (5 bases). Germline CDR1 and CDR2: MNHEY and SVGAGI. This CDR3 contains 14 residues. Trimming took off 2 bases at V and 8 bases at J, with 13 bases between the two ends. CDR3 region: CASSYERWGKPQHF. DNA of the CDR3: TGTGCCAGCAGTTACGAACGGTGGGGCAAGCCCCAGCATTTT.

This clonotype has ten or more counts. The chain employs TRBV5-1 and TRBJ1-5; the match to TRBD1 covers 10 bases. The CDR3 contains 17 residues. Germline loops: CDR1 SGHRS, CDR2 YFSETQ. J lost 0 bases, V lost 3 bases, and 6 bases had no gene match. The CDR3: CASSSGTGADSNQPQHF. CDR3 in DNA: TGCGCCAGCAGCTCCGGGACAGGGGCCGATAGCAATCAGCCCCAGCATTTT.

This clonotype has a count of ten or more. V and J are TRBV12-3 or TRBV12-4 and TRBJ2-7, with D possibly being TRBD1 (5 bases). The CDR3 has 14 residues. V lost 6 bases and J lost 1, with 13 bases in between. The CDR3 protein is CASRGNQGSYEQYF. The CDR3 DNA follows: TGTGCCAGCAGAGGAAATCAGGGATCCTACGAGCAGTACTTC.

This clonotype was observed at least ten times. This chain joins TRBV29-1 and TRBJ2-7; 15 nucleotides line up with TRBD2. Germline values: CDR1 SQVTM, CDR2 ANQGSEA. J was trimmed by 1 base and V by 4 bases; bases with no gene match: 14. The CDR3 runs to 19 residues. The CDR3, as DNA: TGCAGCGTTGGGGTACCGGGACTAGCGGGAGGACGGGGTTCCTACGAGCAGTACTTC. This encodes CSVGVPGLAGGRGSYEQYF.

In this sample, this clonotype turned up many times. V usage is TRBV30 and J usage is TRBJ1-3, with TRBD1 matching 7 bases. Germline V gene sequence: CDR1 GTSNPN, CDR2 SVGIG (reference sequence). V gave up 3 bases and J gave up 0 bases; unmatched junction bases: 8. CDR3 length equals 16 residues. The CDR3, as DNA: TGTGCCTGGAGCTTGGGACAGCACCACTCTGGAAACACCATATATTTT. It encodes CAWSLGQHHSGNTIYF. The entire variable domain, with the rest obtained from reference TRBV30 and TRBJ1-3, is as follows: SQTIHQWPATLVQPVGSPLSLECTVEGTSNPNLYWYRQAAGRGLQLLFYSVGIGQISSEVPQNLSASRPQDRQFILSSKKLLLSDSGFYLCAWSLGQHHSGNTIYFGEGSWLTVV.

This clonotype was counted many times. This chain uses TRBV7-2 with TRBJ1-5, with unresolved D. The germline CDR1 and CDR2 sequences are SGHTA and FQGNSA. V dropped 1 base and J dropped 1 base, with 8 bases sitting between them. The CDR3 has 15 residues. CDR3: CASSLEGKSNQPQHF. Written as DNA, the CDR3 is TGTGCCAGCAGCTTAGAAGGGAAAAGCAATCAGCCCCAGCATTTT.

The sample holds many counts of this clonotype. The CDR3 DNA sequence: TGCGCCAGCAGCTTGGAGTTGGGTTCCCAATCAACCTACGAGCAGTACTTC. It yields the protein CASSLELGSQSTYEQYF. J is TRBJ2-7 and V is TRBV5-1; D is unclear. Germline V gives CDR1 SGHRS, CDR2 YFSETQ. V lost 0 bases to trimming and J lost 2 bases, with 18 bases between them. The CDR3 totals 17 residues.

This clonotype was observed many times. The rearrangement uses TRBV6-2 or TRBV6-3 and TRBJ1-5, with TRBD1 matching 8 bases. This CDR3 contains 15 residues. V trimming: 5 bases; J trimming: 4 bases; junction bases outside the gene matches: 7. Looked up from germline, CDR1 is MNHEY and CDR2 is SVGEGT. The CDR3 bases are TGTGCCAGCAGTCTCCCCAGGGGGCCAAATCAGCCCCAGCATTTT. It is translated as CASSLPRGPNQPQHF.

A few counts support this clonotype. The gene calls are TRBV12-3 or TRBV12-4 and TRBJ1-2; no clear D. The CDR3 has 13 residues. V was cut by 6 bases and J by 8 bases, with 16 bases left in between. CDR3 nucleotides: TGTGCCAGCAGCCAAAACTCCGGCCGAGGCTACACCTTC. Protein product: CASSQNSGRGYTF.

This clonotype has ten or more counts. This rearrangement joins TRBV7-2 to TRBJ2-7; D possibly corresponds to TRBD1 (5 bases). Trimming removed 1 base from V and 4 bases from J, with 14 bases in between. Germline lookup yields CDR1 SGHTA and CDR2 FQGNSA. The CDR3 runs 15 residues. This CDR3 is CASSLGAGPGYEQYF. As DNA, the CDR3 is TGTGCCAGCAGCTTAGGGGCAGGGCCAGGGTACGAGCAGTACTTC.

This sequence joins TRBV12-3 or TRBV12-4 and TRBJ2-2; a weak D match, TRBD2 (6 bases). This CDR3 comprises 15 residues. Trimming took off 5 bases at V and 4 bases at J, with 14 bases between the two ends. CDR3: CASSKGLTTTGELFF. CDR3 in DNA: TGTGCCAGCAGTAAGGGACTGACCACCACCGGGGAGCTGTTTTTT.

This clonotype was recorded many times. This chain's CDR3 is CASSGLAGDSETQYF. CDR3 sequence (DNA): TGTGCCAGCAGTGGCCTAGCGGGAGACTCTGAGACCCAGTACTTC. The J gene is TRBJ2-5, the V gene TRBV6-1, with 10 nucleotides matching TRBD2. V dropped 4 bases and J dropped 5; count of bases not matched to a gene: 7. Germline CDR1 is MNHNS and CDR2 is SASEGT. The CDR3 is made up of 15 amino acids.

This chain connects TRBV20-1 to TRBJ2-7, with D possibly being TRBD1 (5 bases). The CDR3 consists of 15 residues. The V gene lost 0 bases and the J gene lost 0 bases, with 12 bases spanning the gap. The germline V gene has CDR1 DFQATT and CDR2 SNEGSKA (reference sequence). The CDR3 DNA reads TGCAGTGCTAGAGACCAGGGCCAAGACTCCTACGAGCAGTACTTC. This gives the protein CSARDQGQDSYEQYF.

This clonotype was recorded at least ten times. This chain links TRBV9 with TRBJ1-1; 9 bases agree with TRBD1. In germline, CDR1 is SGDLS, CDR2 YYNGEE. The CDR3 is 13 amino acids. Unmatched junction bases numbered 9, after V lost 4 bases and J lost 11 bases. The CDR3, as DNA: TGTGCCAGCAGCACCTCGGACAGGGGTTGGGCTTTCTTT. It encodes CASSTSDRGWAFF.

This clonotype was found a few times. The junction shows a germline mismatch at one end, possibly a read error. The chain employs TRBV6-1 and TRBJ2-7; a weak D match, TRBD2 (5 bases). Germline CDR1 reads MNHNS; CDR2 reads SASEGT. This CDR3 is built from 15 residues. This chain's CDR3 is CASSSGIQAPNEQCF. CDR3 DNA sequence: TGTGCCAGCAGCTCCGGGATCCAGGCCCCCAACGAGCAGTGCTTC.

The table lists this clonotype with many counts. The CDR3 spells CASSYTGTTEAFF. The CDR3 region has the DNA TGTGCCAGCAGTTACACAGGGACCACTGAAGCTTTCTTT. The V and J genes are TRBV6-2 or TRBV6-3 and TRBJ1-1; weak D call: TRBD1 (6 bases). This CDR3 region has 13 residues. Germline V gene lookup returns CDR1 MNHEY and CDR2 SVGEGT. Trimming pared 2 bases from V and 4 bases from J, leaving 8 bases between.

This clonotype was recorded many times. V usage is TRBV18 and J usage is TRBJ1-2; tentatively, D is TRBD1 (5 bases). The V gene lost 1 base and the J gene lost 0 bases, with 12 bases spanning the gap. CDR1 is KGHSH and CDR2 is LQKENI in the germline V gene. The CDR3 is 16 amino acids. CDR3 nucleotides: TGTGCCAGCTCACCACTTGTCGGGACCGCTAACTATGGCTACACCTTC. Translation: CASSPLVGTANYGYTF. Based on the CDR3 plus reference TRBV18 and TRBJ1-2, the full variable domain is NAGVMQNPRHLVRRRGQEARLRCSPMKGHSHVYWYRQLPEEGLKFMVYLQKENIIDESGMPKERFSAEFPKEGPSILRIQQVVRGDSAAYFCASSPLVGTANYGYTFGSGTRLTVV.

The J gene is TRBJ2-2, the V gene TRBV9, with 11 nucleotides matching TRBD2. Germline V gene lookup returns CDR1 SGDLS and CDR2 YYNGEE. There are 19 residues in the CDR3. V lost 0 bases and J lost 5; bases outside the gene matches: 12. The CDR3, as DNA: TGTGCCAGCAGCGTAGCCCGGTTTATTAGCGGGAGGGTTACCGGGGAGCTGTTTTTT. Its translation is CASSVARFISGRVTGELFF.

The rearrangement uses TRBV6-1 and TRBJ1-2; D gene ambiguous. V was pared by 7 bases and J by 0 bases, with 9 bases between. In germline, CDR1 is MNHNS, CDR2 SASEGT. The CDR3 totals 13 residues. The CDR3 DNA reads TGTGCCAGCATGCCCCAAGCTAACTATGGCTACACCTTC. Encoded protein: CASMPQANYGYTF.